This entry describes one T cell receptor beta chain. Antigen unknown. These data are taken from a study of human thymus T cells. Findings and limits, study-wide: Across thymic and blood repertoires, the usage of V and J genes appeared to be biased. Thymic TCR repertoires of unrelated people reportedly overlapped highly.

The ends were cut back, 1 base at V and 7 bases at J, with 5 bases in the middle. Germline values: CDR1 MNHEY, CDR2 SMNVEV (reference sequence). CDR3 length: 12 amino acids. Sequenced by immunoSEQ multiplex PCR; TCRdb stores in-frame clones only, minus some. The table lists about 78,000 clones, roughly 96% of them singletons. Thymus tissue for the work was resected from patients undergoing corrective heart surgery. Donation came from healthy Finnish infants having corrective surgery for congenital heart defects. Sequenced sample: thymus tissue. The TCR sequence derives from a boy under three years old with a congenital heart defect but otherwise immunologically healthy. The genes are TRBV27 and TRBJ2-1; D unclear. The CDR3 reads CASSLYGNEQFF. CDR3 sequence (DNA): TGTGCCAGCAGTTTATATGGGAATGAGCAGTTCTTC.